Listed here are 10 T cell receptor beta chains from one sample, sequenced in a study of blood T cell repertoires in COVID-19. TCRdb keeps only in-frame clones here, not all; method: immunoSEQ multiplex PCR. This sample has about 36,000 clones, with 75% to 90% found just once. Sample: peripheral blood. These receptors all stem from a man in his sixties with acute or convalescent COVID-19.

This clone was counted a single time. J is TRBJ2-3 and V is TRBV25-1, with D possibly matching TRBD2 (6 bases). CDR1 is MGHDK, CDR2 SYGVNS, per germline. V shed 2 bases and J shed 2 bases, with 17 bases lying between them. This CDR3 is 17 amino acids long. In nucleotides, the CDR3 is TGTGCCAGCAGTGAACTATCGGGCGGGACGACCACAGATACGCAGTATTTT. As protein: CASSELSGGTTTDTQYF.

The chain uses TRBV2 and TRBJ2-2; D unclear. The CDR3 spans 12 residues. V lost 1 base to trimming and J lost 7 bases, with 4 bases between them. Germline V gene data show CDR1 as SNHLY and CDR2 as FYNNEI. The DNA of the CDR3 is TGTGCCAGCAGTGAAGGAGTCGGGGAGCTGTTTTTT. Translation gives CASSEGVGELFF.

CDR3 DNA: TGTGCCAGCAGCTTAGTACAGGGGATGATGAACACTGAAGCTTTCTTT. It is translated as CASSLVQGMMNTEAFF. The chain is built from TRBV7-8 and TRBJ1-1; 7 positions agree with TRBD1. Germline V gives CDR1 SGHVS, CDR2 FQNEAQ. Trimming took 1 base from V and 0 from J; bases not matched to a gene: 5. This CDR3 is built from 16 residues.

This chain connects TRBV15 to TRBJ1-6; 8 bases map to TRBD1. The CDR3 has 16 amino acids. Germline V gene lookup returns CDR1 LNHNV and CDR2 YYDKDF (reference sequence). V trimming: 3 bases; J trimming: 7 bases; junction bases outside the gene matches: 8. CDR3 amino acids: CATSSSYGTGNSPLHF. Here the CDR3 DNA reads TGTGCCACCAGCAGCTCTTACGGGACAGGCAATTCACCCCTCCACTTT.

The chain combines TRBV7-9 with TRBJ1-1; 8 nucleotides line up with TRBD1. This CDR3 spans 13 amino acids. CDR1 SEHNR and CDR2 FQNEAQ come from the germline V gene (reference sequence). V dropped 10 bases and J dropped 2; count of bases not matched to a gene: 6. The CDR3 DNA reads as TGTGCCACGCGGACAGGGTTCAACACTGAAGCTTTCTTT. Protein sequence: CATRTGFNTEAFF. The complete variable domain, with remaining parts taken from reference TRBV7-9 and TRBJ1-1, reads DTGVSQNPRHKITKRGQNVTFRCDPISEHNRLYWYRQTLGQGPEFLTYFQNEAQLEKSRLLSDRFSAERPKGSFSTLEIQRTEQGDSAMYLCATRTGFNTEAFFGQGTRLTVV.

The chain is built from TRBV5-1 and TRBJ2-5; unclear D gene. From germline, CDR1 is SGHRS and CDR2 YFSETQ. This CDR3 has 15 residues. Trimming took 4 bases from V and 1 from J, leaving 14 bases between them. CDR3 sequence (DNA): TGCGCCAGCAGCCCTGGGCAGGCTGGCCAAGAGACCCAGTACTTC. Amino acid sequence: CASSPGQAGQETQYF.

This chain connects TRBV7-6 to TRBJ2-1, with 7 nucleotides matching TRBD2. The germline V gene encodes CDR1 SGHVS and CDR2 FNYEAQ. The length of the CDR3 is 15 residues. V shed 5 bases, J shed 5 bases, and the junction held 9 bases outside the gene matches. Here the CDR3 DNA reads TGTGCCAGCAGCGGCGCGCGGGGGACCCACAATGAGCAGTTCTTC. Translation gives CASSGARGTHNEQFF.

The CDR3 sequence is CASSETSGKSDTQYF. The CDR3 DNA follows: TGCGCCAGCAGCGAAACTAGCGGGAAATCAGATACGCAGTATTTT. V usage is TRBV5-1 and J usage is TRBJ2-3, with TRBD2 identical over 10 bases. Trimming took 4 bases from V and 4 from J; bases not matched to a gene: 6. The CDR3 length is 15 residues. Germline loops: CDR1 SGHRS, CDR2 YFSETQ.

This chain joins TRBV2 and TRBJ1-4, with D maybe TRBD1 (5 bases). Trimming shortened V by 7 bases and J by 2 bases, and 14 bases separated the two germline ends. The germline CDR1 and CDR2 sequences are SNHLY and FYNNEI. The CDR3 extends over 15 amino acids. In nucleotides, the CDR3 is TGTGCCAGCAACCCCTCGACAGTCACTAATGAAAAACTGTTTTTT. Protein sequence: CASNPSTVTNEKLFF.

This sequence joins TRBV6-5 and TRBJ2-3; 7 nucleotides align to TRBD1. Germline V CDR1 and CDR2: MNHEY, SVGAGI. Losses at the gene ends were 6 bases for V and 4 bases for J; bases not matched to a gene: 4. The CDR3 runs 13 residues. The chain's CDR3 is CASRRTGADTQYF. The CDR3 DNA follows: TGTGCCAGCAGACGGACAGGAGCAGATACGCAGTATTTT.